The 8 T cell receptor beta chains listed next were all sequenced from one sample in a study of cytomegalovirus exposure and HLA in healthy donors (TCRdb year 2017). Libraries were prepared through the immunoSEQ multiplex PCR assay. A mixture of 60 forward primers for TCR Vbeta segments and 13 reverse primers for TCR Jbeta segments was used in the multiplex PCR. TCRdb took over this immuneACCESS table, retaining in-frame rearrangements with V and J assigned. Such tables are incomplete; in checked studies, under half of the missing clones stem from an unresolved V gene, and the remainder is unexplained. This sample gives 130,000 to 150,000 clones in total; around three quarters of them show up just once. The ten largest clones take up approximately 6.3% of the sample. Sequenced: PBMCs. These receptors came from a middle-aged man in good health and CMV-seropositive.

The genes are TRBV5-4 and TRBJ1-2; no clear D. Deletions cut 5 bases from V and 0 bases from J, with 5 bases between. Germline-derived CDR1 and CDR2 are SGHNT and YYREEE (reference sequence). The CDR3 spans 12 residues. The CDR3 DNA sequence: TGTGCCAGCAGTTGGCCTAACTATGGCTACACCTTC. Amino acid sequence: CASSWPNYGYTF.

As DNA, the CDR3 is TGTGCCAGCAGCGGTGGGACTAGCGGGCTGACCTCCTACGAGCAGTACTTC. It encodes CASSGGTSGLTSYEQYF. The chain carries TRBV11-3 and TRBJ2-7, with TRBD2 identical over 12 bases. The CDR3 has 17 amino acids. The V gene's germline CDR1 is SGHNT and CDR2 YENEEA. V trimming: 5 bases; J trimming: 0 bases; junction bases outside the gene matches: 8.

The rearrangement uses TRBV7-9 and TRBJ1-1; no clear D. Deletions cut 2 bases from V and 6 bases from J, with 13 bases between. From germline, CDR1 is SEHNR and CDR2 FQNEAQ (reference sequence). The CDR3 contains 14 residues. As DNA, the CDR3 is TGTGCCAGCAGCTTACGGAGTTCAGACGCTGAAGCTTTCTTT. This codes for CASSLRSSDAEAFF. The full variable domain, in which reference TRBV7-9 and TRBJ1-1 provide the parts outside the CDR3, is DTGVSQNPRHKITKRGQNVTFRCDPISEHNRLYWYRQTLGQGPEFLTYFQNEAQLEKSRLLSDRFSAERPKGSFSTLEIQRTEQGDSAMYLCASSLRSSDAEAFFGQGTRLTVV.

The chain carries TRBV28 and TRBJ1-2; 9 bases are a match to TRBD1. Germline V gene sequence: CDR1 MDHEN, CDR2 SYDVKM. CDR3 length: 16 amino acids. The J segment lost 8 bases and the V segment lost 4 bases, leaving 14 bases of the junction unmatched. The CDR3 DNA is TGTGCCAGCAGTTCTCCGGGACAGGGAGGACTCGGGGGCTACACCTTC. The encoded protein is CASSSPGQGGLGGYTF.

The gene calls are TRBV28 and TRBJ1-1, with D unresolved. The germline V and J ends were trimmed by 2 bases and 9 bases, with 16 bases remaining between them. The CDR3 has 14 amino acids. Germline lookup yields CDR1 MDHEN and CDR2 SYDVKM. The CDR3 loop reads CASSLLGGQNKAFF. For the CDR3, the DNA is TGTGCCAGCAGTTTACTAGGAGGGCAGAACAAAGCTTTCTTT.

J is TRBJ2-1 and V is TRBV5-1; 9 bases align to TRBD2. Germline V gives CDR1 SGHRS, CDR2 YFSETQ. This CDR3 contains 13 residues. V was clipped by 4 bases and J by 6 bases; unmatched bases: 2. The CDR3 nucleotides are TGCGCCAGCAGCAGGACTAGCGTCAATGAGCAGTTCTTC. Its protein is CASSRTSVNEQFF. The full variable domain, with the rest looked up from reference TRBV5-1 and TRBJ2-1, is KAGVTQTPRYLIKTRGQQVTLSCSPISGHRSVSWYQQTPGQGLQFLFEYFSETQRNKGNFPGRFSGRQFSNSRSEMNVSTLELGDSALYLCASSRTSVNEQFFGPGTRLTVL.

The J gene is TRBJ2-2, the V gene TRBV7-9, with 12 positions matching TRBD1. Germline CDR1 reads SEHNR; CDR2 reads FQNEAQ (reference sequence). There are 14 residues in the CDR3. Trimming cost V 5 bases and J 8 bases; bases outside gene matches: 3. The CDR3 here is CASSKGQGAGELFF. DNA of the CDR3: TGTGCCAGCAGCAAGGGACAGGGGGCTGGGGAGCTGTTTTTT.

A single count supports this clone. This chain links TRBV4-2 with TRBJ2-7; no clear D gene. Germline V gene data show CDR1 as LGHNA and CDR2 as YNFKEQ. This CDR3 has 15 amino acids. Trimming took off 0 bases at V and 1 base at J, with 10 bases between the two ends. CDR3 sequence (DNA): TGTGCCAGCAGCCAAGATTATCCCGGGTCCTACGAGCAGTACTTC. Protein: CASSQDYPGSYEQYF.